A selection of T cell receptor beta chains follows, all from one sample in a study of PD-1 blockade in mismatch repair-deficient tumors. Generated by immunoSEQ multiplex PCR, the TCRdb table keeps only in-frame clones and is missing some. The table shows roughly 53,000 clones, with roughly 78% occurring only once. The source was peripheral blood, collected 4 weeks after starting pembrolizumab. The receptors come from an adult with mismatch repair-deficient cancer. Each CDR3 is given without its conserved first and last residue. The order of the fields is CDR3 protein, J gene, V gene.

ASSLLAGSNEQF TRBJ2-1 TRBV5-4
ASSERGRFTDTQY TRBJ2-3 TRBV6-1
ASSATRTGHDYGYT TRBJ1-2 TRBV6-1
SVGPGQGDYGYT TRBJ1-2 TRBV29-1
ASSPRGSFEAF TRBJ1-1 TRBV7-3
ASSFMVPSGSTDTQY TRBJ2-3 TRBV27
ASSLTQGGGAF TRBJ1-1 TRBV7-3
ASSNDRISNQPQH TRBJ1-5 TRBV21-1
AWSWDRMNTEAF TRBJ1-1 TRBV30
ASSVALAGGTGANVLT TRBJ2-6 TRBV9
ASSQRLAGGWAEQF TRBJ2-1 TRBV19
ASSFTFSRSSSTGELF TRBJ2-2 TRBV27
ASSYSIVGPSYNEQF TRBJ2-1 TRBV6-7
ASSEKDRLGSYEQY TRBJ2-7 TRBV6-1
SAAGYGAF TRBJ1-1 TRBV20-1
ASTRPQLAGNTIY TRBJ1-3 TRBV2
ASSITGRTDTQY TRBJ2-3 TRBV19
ASSETRTGGNEQF TRBJ2-1 TRBV6-4
ASSLRAGNTEAF TRBJ1-1 TRBV27
ASSYSNPDGYT TRBJ1-2 TRBV6-5
ASRKIVGAGTSYEQY TRBJ2-7 TRBV19
ASSLRGRHTEAF TRBJ1-1 TRBV7-9
ASSLGSAIPVEAF TRBJ1-1 TRBV5-6
ASRGHLPKNIQY TRBJ2-4 TRBV6-1
ASSIRWAGEKLF TRBJ1-4 TRBV19
ASHSSGNTIY TRBJ1-3 TRBV6-1
ASSEGHPTF TRBJ1-4 TRBV5-4
AWSGSGNTIY TRBJ1-3 TRBV30
ASSQDATGTGPLNTEAF TRBJ1-1 TRBV4-1
ASSIDWTGYLSGYT TRBJ1-2 TRBV19
ASSLGQAAEYGYT TRBJ1-2 TRBV7-2
AISDRGINQPQH TRBJ1-5 TRBV10-3
ASSPIQGLSSYEQY TRBJ2-7 TRBV19
SAEGTSSYEQY TRBJ2-7 TRBV29-1
ASSLGLAGATGDEQF TRBJ2-1 TRBV7-9
ASSEALRGAINEKLF TRBJ1-4 TRBV6-1
ATSGLYSNQPQH TRBJ1-5 TRBV28
ARSLLAGASRDNEQF TRBJ2-1 TRBV7-5
ASSLGVSGNTIY TRBJ1-3 TRBV5-1
AWTTGSNQPQH TRBJ1-5 TRBV30
ASSRATERQETQY TRBJ2-5 TRBV5-4
ASTPPGSTYEQY TRBJ2-7 TRBV28